These 11 T cell receptor beta chains were all obtained from the same sample, sequenced in a study of cytomegalovirus exposure and HLA in healthy donors. A multiplex PCR was run with 60 Vbeta primers and 13 Jbeta primers. Libraries were prepared by immunoSEQ multiplex PCR; TCRdb keeps only in-frame clonotypes and omits some of them. The sample comprises some 140,000 clones, around 74% of which are singletons, and 2.5% to 3% rests with the top ten. Sequences were obtained from PBMCs. These receptors were taken from a man in his late teens or twenties in good health and CMV-seronegative.

This clone was detected a few times. CDR3 sequence reads: CASSIRDTSTNEKLFF. The CDR3 DNA reads TGCGCCAGCAGCATCCGGGACACCTCAACTAATGAAAAACTGTTTTTT. The V gene is TRBV5-1, the J gene TRBJ1-4; D perhaps matches TRBD1 (6 bases). Germline loops: CDR1 SGHRS, CDR2 YFSETQ. V dropped 4 bases and J dropped 0 bases, with 13 bases sitting between them. CDR3 length: 16 residues.

The genes are TRBV5-1 and TRBJ2-5; 9 bases map to TRBD1. CDR1 and CDR2 (germline): SGHRS, YFSETQ. The CDR3 is 15 amino acids. The junction had 6 bases not matched to a gene; V was cut back by 4 bases and J by 2 bases. The CDR3 bases are TGCGCCAGCAGCATTGGACAGGGGAATCAAGAGACCCAGTACTTC. It specifies CASSIGQGNQETQYF.

This chain uses TRBV7-2 with TRBJ1-6; no definite D call. CDR3 length: 14 residues. The germline V gene encodes CDR1 SGHTA and CDR2 FQGNSA. V was shortened by 1 base and J by 14 bases, with 15 bases between the two germline ends. The CDR3 reads CASSLEEGAGTLHF. CDR3 bases: TGTGCCAGCAGCTTAGAAGAGGGAGCGGGCACCCTCCACTTT.

The rearrangement uses TRBV19 and TRBJ1-2; D is perhaps TRBD1 (6 bases). Per the germline V gene, CDR1 is LNHDA and CDR2 is SQIVND (reference sequence). This CDR3 has 11 amino acids. The V end was cut by 10 bases, the J end by 2 bases, with 8 bases between. CDR3 bases: TGTGCCATCGGACAGAACTATGGCTACACCTTC. Translation: CAIGQNYGYTF. Full variable domain (outside the CDR3, taken from reference TRBV19 and TRBJ1-2): DGGITQSPKYLFRKEGQNVTLSCEQNLNHDAMYWYRQDPGQGLRLIYYSQIVNDFQKGDIAEGYSVSREKKESFPLTVTSAQKNPTAFYLCAIGQNYGYTFGSGTRLTVV.

The J gene is TRBJ1-3, the V gene TRBV5-1; D is undetermined. The germline V gene has CDR1 SGHRS and CDR2 YFSETQ. The CDR3 spans 16 residues. V shed 0 bases and J shed 0 bases, with 10 bases lying between them. The CDR3 DNA follows: TGCGCCAGCAGCTTGGCTACTTCACCCTCTGGAAACACCATATATTTT. Amino acids: CASSLATSPSGNTIYF.

The chain couples TRBV9 to TRBJ2-1, with a possible D match to TRBD1 (5 bases). CDR3 size: 14 residues. CDR1 and CDR2 from the germline V gene are SGDLS and YYNGEE. V was cut by 0 bases and J by 4 bases, with 8 bases left in between. This CDR3 is CASSVGGVYNEQFF. In DNA, the CDR3 is TGTGCCAGCAGCGTAGGGGGCGTATACAATGAGCAGTTCTTC.

The rearrangement joins TRBV6-1 to TRBJ1-5, with TRBD1 identical over 7 bases. With 6 bases clipped from V and 3 bases from J, the junction kept 2 bases outside the gene matches. Germline V CDR1 and CDR2: MNHNS, SASEGT. The CDR3 runs to 13 residues. Written as DNA, the CDR3 is TGTGCCAGCAGACAGGGGAACAATCAGCCCCAGCATTTT. The encoded protein is CASRQGNNQPQHF.

The chain has TRBV19 and TRBJ1-2; 7 bases fit TRBD1. V was clipped by 4 bases and J by 8 bases; unmatched bases: 13. Germline V lookup: CDR1 LNHDA, CDR2 SQIVND (reference sequence). The CDR3 extends over 15 amino acids. The CDR3 sequence is CASSTSSDRWIGYTF. The CDR3 nucleotides read TGTGCCAGTAGTACCTCCTCGGACAGGTGGATCGGCTACACCTTC. Supplemented by reference TRBV19 and TRBJ1-2, the full variable domain reads DGGITQSPKYLFRKEGQNVTLSCEQNLNHDAMYWYRQDPGQGLRLIYYSQIVNDFQKGDIAEGYSVSREKKESFPLTVTSAQKNPTAFYLCASSTSSDRWIGYTFGSGTRLTVV.

This clone has a single count. The chain employs TRBV19 and TRBJ2-3; TRBD1 agrees at 11 bases. This CDR3 region has 17 residues. J was trimmed by 0 bases and V by 4 bases; bases with no gene match: 6. Germline CDR1 reads LNHDA; CDR2 reads SQIVND (reference sequence). CDR3: CASSKRTGGRSTDTQYF. The CDR3 DNA is TGTGCCAGTAGTAAACGGACAGGGGGCCGAAGCACAGATACGCAGTATTTT.

The chain joins TRBV4-1 to TRBJ1-5, with TRBD1 matching 8 bases. The junction had 8 bases not matched to a gene; V was cut back by 3 bases and J by 7 bases. The germline V gene has CDR1 MGHRA and CDR2 YSYEKL. The CDR3 consists of 15 residues. The CDR3 region has the DNA TGCGCCAGCAGCCAGCGGACAGGGAGTGAGCAGCCCCAGCATTTT. This translates into CASSQRTGSEQPQHF.

The chain uses TRBV30 and TRBJ1-1, with D maybe TRBD1 (5 bases). This CDR3 contains 15 residues. The germline V gene has CDR1 GTSNPN and CDR2 SVGIG (reference sequence). V gave up 5 bases and J gave up 1 base, with 17 bases separating them. The CDR3 here is CAWAGMGRPNTEAFF. CDR3 coding DNA: TGTGCCTGGGCGGGGATGGGACGGCCGAACACTGAAGCTTTCTTT.